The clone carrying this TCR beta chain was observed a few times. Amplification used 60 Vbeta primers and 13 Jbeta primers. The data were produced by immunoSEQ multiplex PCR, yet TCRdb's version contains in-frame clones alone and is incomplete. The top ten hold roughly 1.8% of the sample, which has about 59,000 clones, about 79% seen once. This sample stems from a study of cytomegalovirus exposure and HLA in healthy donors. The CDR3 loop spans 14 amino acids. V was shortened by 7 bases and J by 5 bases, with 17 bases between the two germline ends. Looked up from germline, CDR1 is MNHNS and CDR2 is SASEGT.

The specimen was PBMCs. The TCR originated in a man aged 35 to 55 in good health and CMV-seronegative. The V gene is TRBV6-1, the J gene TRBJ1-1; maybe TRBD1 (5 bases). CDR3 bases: TGTGCCAGCAATTACCTTCTCAGGGATACTGAAGCTTTCTTT. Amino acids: CASNYLLRDTEAFF.